This T cell receptor (beta chain) emerged from a study of blood T cell repertoires in COVID-19. Study-wide context: Acute and convalescent COVID-19 specimens originated in the United States, Italy and Spain. T cells, B-cell-depleted T cells, or PBMCs provided the cDNA or gDNA that served as material.

Some clones are missing from TCRdb's copy, which holds only in-frame ones; the method was immunoSEQ multiplex PCR. The sample carries some 400,000 clones, approximately 87% recorded once. The length of the CDR3 is 18 residues. Germline-derived CDR1 and CDR2 are SGHRS and YFSETQ. V lost 4 bases, J lost 4 bases, and 24 bases lay in between. The sequence was obtained from a man younger than 40 who had recovered from COVID-19. The gene calls are TRBV5-1 and TRBJ2-1; maybe TRBD2 (7 bases). Sequencing was performed on PBMCs or T cells enriched from blood (not recorded which). The CDR3 DNA sequence: TGCGCCAGCAGCGGGGGGGCCGTCGGTGTTGGGCCTTACAATGAGCAGTTCTTC. It codes for CASSGGAVGVGPYNEQFF.